This T cell receptor (beta chain) was obtained from a study of blood T cell repertoires in COVID-19. Looking at the study overall: The samples span acute and convalescent COVID-19 from the United States, Italy and Spain. Sources were T cells, B-cell-depleted T cells, or PBMCs; the material itself was cDNA or gDNA.

In terms of age and location, participants ranged from roughly 18 to 90 years and lived in under 30 US areas. In the original processing: Reference gene primer amplification yielded estimated nucleated cell counts. Repertoires were generated with immunoSEQ multiplex PCR, while TCRdb's copy carries only in-frame clones and drops some. The V and J calls and clone size were taken over from that table, and D and trimming were inferred from the DNA. The sample has 140,000 or so clones; 84% are singletons. Germline V lookup: CDR1 SGHTA, CDR2 FQGNSA. The CDR3 runs 17 residues. Trimming removed 5 bases from V and 7 bases from J; junction bases left unmatched: 11.

Sample: PBMCs or T cells enriched from blood (not recorded which). The chain uses TRBV7-2 and TRBJ2-2, with 12 bases matching TRBD2. This receptor was obtained from a woman in her fifties or sixties with acute COVID-19. For the CDR3, the DNA is TGTGCCAGCAGCCCAGGGCGACTAGCGGGAGCGGTCGGGGAGCTGTTTTTT. It is translated as CASSPGRLAGAVGELFF. Filled out from reference TRBV7-2 and TRBJ2-2, the complete variable domain reads GAGVSQSPSNKVTEKGKDVELRCDPISGHTALYWYRQSLGQGLEFLIYFQGNSAPDKSGLPSDRFSAERTGGSVSTLTIQRTQQEDSAVYLCASSPGRLAGAVGELFFGEGSRLTVL.